This TCR beta chain was identified during a study of blood T cell repertoires in COVID-19. About the study: Acute-phase and convalescent COVID-19 samples originated in the United States, Italy and Spain. Sources were T cells, B-cell-depleted T cells, or PBMCs; the material itself was cDNA or gDNA.

Per the study methods: Counts of nucleated cells, estimated from reference gene primer amplification, were obtained. The method was immunoSEQ multiplex PCR; TCRdb's version includes in-frame clones alone and lacks a portion of them. Clone size and the V and J calls come from that table; the DNA yielded D and trimming. The data show about 270,000 clones, 83% seen once. The CDR3 is 13 amino acids. From germline, CDR1 is MDHEN and CDR2 SYDVKM. The junction had 3 bases not matched to a gene; V was cut back by 8 bases and J by 0 bases. The V call is TRBV28, the J call TRBJ1-2; 7 bases are a match to TRBD1. The receptor was derived from a woman aged 45-65 years who had recovered from COVID-19. Sequencing used peripheral blood. CDR3 nucleotide sequence: TGTGCCAGCCGACAGGGCCCTAACTATGGCTACACCTTC. It is translated as CASRQGPNYGYTF.